This T cell receptor beta chain derives from a study of metastatic and nonmetastatic thyroid tumors. Ahead of thyroid surgery, no patient had received treatment of any kind. Trimming took off 0 bases at V and 6 bases at J, with 18 bases between the two ends. Germline V CDR1 and CDR2: SGHRS, YFSETQ. The CDR3 loop spans 16 amino acids. TCRdb re-analyzed the PCR reads through MiXCR. This sample has about 30,000 clones, with 20% to 25% found just once. Sequenced: blood. The rearrangement links TRBV5-1 to TRBJ1-2, with TRBD1 as a possible D gene (5 bases). This clonotype was sampled from a female donor with papillary thyroid cancer or a benign thyroid nodule (not recorded which). Some clones in this sample may be carry-over from other donors' samples. CDR3 bases: TGCGCCAGCAGCTTGGCGGGACCTGGGTTTGGTGATGGCTACACCTTC. Its protein is CASSLAGPGFGDGYTF.